This T cell receptor (beta chain) is from a study of blood T cells in healthy people across ages. Primers used in a second PCR of roughly 6 to 11 cycles were a sample-barcoded 5' primer and a J-beta primer mix. TCRdb re-called the 5' RACE reads through MiXCR, storing one row per CDR3 protein. Seen here are over 950,000 distinct CDR3 sequences, about 53% observed once, and the top ten hold about 22%. The sequencing sample was made of blood. This receptor was taken from a woman aged 55-70 years in good health.

Written as DNA, the CDR3 is TGCGCCAGCAGCCAGTCCGGACTAGCGGGAGTTGGCGAGCAGTACTTC. This codes for CASSQSGLAGVGEQYF. The V gene is TRBV4-1, the J gene TRBJ2-7; TRBD2 matches 13 bases. CDR3 size: 16 residues. Trimming removed 3 bases from V and 6 bases from J; junction bases left unmatched: 8. CDR1 and CDR2 from the germline V gene are MGHRA and YSYEKL.